The present entry profiles one TCR beta chain with its context. The CDR3 length is 15 residues. Trimming pared 4 bases from V and 3 bases from J, leaving 15 bases between. Germline lookup yields CDR1 MDHEN and CDR2 SYDVKM. Libraries were prepared by immunoSEQ multiplex PCR; TCRdb keeps only in-frame clonotypes and omits some of them. The repertoire holds about 2.1 million clones, with just over 90% as singletons. In the naive CD8 group, cells lacked CD45RO and were positively selected for CCR7, so terminally differentiated effector memory CD45RA+ cells were left out. These data belong to a study of shared clonotypes between healthy human individuals.

The chain recombines TRBV28 with TRBJ1-1; perhaps TRBD1 as D (5 bases). The TCR comes from a man younger than 35 in good health. Some clones in this sample may be carry-over from other donors' samples. Sample: naive CD8+ T cells from PBMCs. The CDR3 sequence: CASSSPGWGDTEAFF. The DNA of the CDR3 is TGTGCCAGCAGTTCGCCAGGGTGGGGGGACACTGAAGCTTTCTTT.